This TCR beta chain was observed in a study of blood T cell repertoires in COVID-19. Study summary: From T cells, B-cell-depleted T cells, or PBMCs came the material, which was cDNA or gDNA.

Enrollees, about 18 to 90 years old, lived in fewer than 25 US areas. How the authors handled the data: How many nucleated cells were present was estimated from reference gene primer amplification. Assay used: immunoSEQ multiplex PCR; TCRdb lists only in-frame clones, some missing. From that table come the V and J calls and clone size; the DNA was used to work out D and trimming. The profile shows almost 200,000 clones, about 90% of them singletons. Looked up from germline, CDR1 is MDHEN and CDR2 is SYDVKM. Trimming took off 3 bases at V and 3 bases at J, with 9 bases between the two ends. The CDR3 runs to 14 residues.

Sequencing was carried out using PBMCs or T cells enriched from blood (not recorded which). This clonotype was obtained from a woman aged 18-29 years who had recovered from COVID-19. The chain couples TRBV28 to TRBJ1-5; the D is unclear. The CDR3 DNA reads TGTGCCAGCAGTTTCCGTGTCCTCAATCAGCCCCAGCATTTT. Amino acid sequence: CASSFRVLNQPQHF.